Listed below are T cell receptor beta chains from one sample, sequenced in a study of T cell responses to AZD1222 COVID-19 vaccine. This table comes from immunoSEQ multiplex PCR, and its TCRdb copy is limited to in-frame clones, with some not included. The data contain around 95,000 clones, about 88% of them singletons. Sequencing used peripheral blood, obtained on day 0 of AZD1222 vaccination. The origin of the receptors is an adult in good health. CDR3s include the opening cysteine and the closing phenylalanine or tryptophan. D genes are given only for firm matches.

D gene: .; J gene: TRBJ1-2; V gene: TRBV30; CDR3 protein: CAWSAWEDYGYTF
D gene: .; J gene: TRBJ1-6; V gene: TRBV2; CDR3 protein: CASSDRHSYNSPLHF
D gene: .; J gene: TRBJ2-5; V gene: TRBV6-5; CDR3 protein: CASSYSSETQYF
D gene: .; J gene: TRBJ1-5; V gene: TRBV15; CDR3 protein: CATSRDLGEVQPQHF
D gene: .; J gene: TRBJ2-1; V gene: TRBV20-1; CDR3 protein: CSASGGGSSNEQFF
D gene: .; J gene: TRBJ2-7; V gene: TRBV4-1; CDR3 protein: CASSPGAGYEQYF
D gene: .; J gene: TRBJ1-2; V gene: TRBV29-1; CDR3 protein: CSVVQNGYTF
D gene: .; J gene: TRBJ1-6; V gene: TRBV6-1; CDR3 protein: CASSEGEGLGNSPLHF
D gene: .; J gene: TRBJ1-1; V gene: TRBV7-3; CDR3 protein: CASSLGTEGTEAFF
D gene: .; J gene: TRBJ1-6; V gene: TRBV10-3; CDR3 protein: CAISGGGFGSPLHF
D gene: .; J gene: TRBJ1-1; V gene: TRBV7-9; CDR3 protein: CASSPQGTEAFF
D gene: .; J gene: TRBJ2-7; V gene: TRBV18; CDR3 protein: CASSPDVSSYEQYF
D gene: TRBD2; J gene: TRBJ2-1; V gene: TRBV7-3; CDR3 protein: CASSKNSGSSYNEQFF
D gene: .; J gene: TRBJ2-7; V gene: TRBV29-1; CDR3 protein: CSVEMVGGAGTYEQYF
D gene: TRBD2; J gene: TRBJ2-2; V gene: TRBV29-1; CDR3 protein: CSIGLAGGTGELFF
D gene: .; J gene: TRBJ1-2; V gene: TRBV6-5; CDR3 protein: CASRHGLDRPYGYTF
D gene: TRBD1; J gene: TRBJ1-4; V gene: TRBV7-2; CDR3 protein: CASSSSTGPNEKLFF
D gene: TRBD1; J gene: .; V gene: TRBV19; CDR3 protein: CASSRGTGGSYEQYF
D gene: TRBD2; J gene: TRBJ2-2; V gene: TRBV24-1; CDR3 protein: CATRLAGTGELFF
D gene: .; J gene: TRBJ1-1; V gene: TRBV5-4; CDR3 protein: CASSLGTGNTEAFF
D gene: TRBD1; J gene: TRBJ2-2; V gene: TRBV5-1; CDR3 protein: CASSGDREYGELFF
D gene: TRBD1; J gene: TRBJ2-3; V gene: TRBV6-5; CDR3 protein: CASTLTGVTTDTQYF
D gene: TRBD2; J gene: TRBJ2-1; V gene: TRBV5-1; CDR3 protein: CASRGLAGGDGEQFF
D gene: .; J gene: TRBJ2-3; V gene: TRBV5-1; CDR3 protein: CASSLAQELDTQYF
D gene: .; J gene: TRBJ2-2; V gene: TRBV27; CDR3 protein: CASGAATGELFF
D gene: TRBD1; J gene: TRBJ1-2; V gene: TRBV6-5; CDR3 protein: CASSYSGTGRYGYTF
D gene: TRBD2; J gene: TRBJ2-1; V gene: TRBV24-1; CDR3 protein: CATSLERETYNEQFF
D gene: .; J gene: TRBJ1-2; V gene: TRBV4-1; CDR3 protein: CASSQEVGRNYGYTF
D gene: TRBD2; J gene: TRBJ2-5; V gene: TRBV11-2; CDR3 protein: CASSLAPSLAQQETQYF
D gene: .; J gene: TRBJ2-1; V gene: TRBV7-3; CDR3 protein: CASSESGHPYNEQFF
D gene: TRBD1; J gene: TRBJ1-5; V gene: TRBV19; CDR3 protein: CASYSGTGEAQPQHF
D gene: .; J gene: TRBJ2-2; V gene: TRBV27; CDR3 protein: CASSLLGGRASVGELFF
D gene: TRBD2; J gene: TRBJ2-7; V gene: TRBV29-1; CDR3 protein: CSARTSRREQYF
D gene: .; J gene: TRBJ2-3; V gene: TRBV6-5; CDR3 protein: CASSRPFTDTQYF
D gene: .; J gene: TRBJ2-7; V gene: TRBV5-4; CDR3 protein: CASSQGVRTEDGDEQYF
D gene: .; J gene: TRBJ1-4; V gene: TRBV6-6; CDR3 protein: CASSYSGQRNEKLFF
D gene: .; J gene: TRBJ2-3; V gene: TRBV6-6; CDR3 protein: CASGTGLDTQYF
D gene: .; J gene: TRBJ1-4; V gene: TRBV4-1; CDR3 protein: CASSQDRGSNEKLFF
D gene: .; J gene: TRBJ1-5; V gene: TRBV21-1; CDR3 protein: CASSTALWGSNQPQHF
D gene: TRBD1; J gene: TRBJ1-4; V gene: TRBV28; CDR3 protein: CASSSPGTGDEKLFF
D gene: .; J gene: TRBJ2-2; V gene: TRBV28; CDR3 protein: CASSPNARQPYGELFF